A selection of T cell receptor beta chains follows, all from one sample in a study of blood T cell repertoires in COVID-19. Here immunoSEQ multiplex PCR was the method, and the copy in TCRdb shows in-frame clones only, minus some. The sample lists fewer than 85,000 clones, roughly 82% seen once, with around 30% in the top ten. Sequencing was performed on peripheral blood. Receptor source: a woman of 80 years or more with active or convalescent COVID-19. Both conserved end residues are part of each CDR3. Fields, in order: V gene, clone size, D gene, J gene, CDR3 protein, CDR3 DNA. The D gene is left open where the match is weak. A row's size may be missing; if present it is once, few, many or a size class.

TRBV5-6	NA	TRBD1	TRBJ1-3	CASSLTSGTGLGNTIYF	TGTGCCAGCAGCTTGACCTCCGGGACAGGGTTAGGAAACACCATATATTTT
TRBV19	few	NA	TRBJ2-5	CASSMGGQPQETQYF	TGTGCCAGTAGTATGGGGGGACAGCCCCAAGAGACCCAGTACTTC
TRBV30	NA	TRBD2	TRBJ2-7	CAWSHLAGGTYEQYF	TGTGCCTGGTCTCATCTAGCGGGGGGGACCTACGAGCAGTACTTC
TRBV5-1	NA	TRBD1	TRBJ2-2	CASSFQGAIIAGELFF	TGCGCCAGCAGCTTCCAGGGGGCAATTATCGCCGGGGAGCTGTTTTTT
TRBV6-6	NA	TRBD2	TRBJ2-3	CASRGAGGRADTQYF	TGTGCCAGCAGAGGAGCGGGGGGGCGGGCAGATACGCAGTATTTT
TRBV19	once	TRBD1	TRBJ2-7	CASSIRGTARRSSYEQYF	TGTGCCAGTAGTATTCGTGGGACAGCTCGACGGAGCTCCTACGAGCAGTACTTC
TRBV6-2/TRBV6-3	NA	TRBD1	TRBJ2-7	CASSSLEGAPTYEQYF	TGTGCCAGCAGTTCTTTAGAGGGGGCCCCTACCTACGAGCAGTACTTC
TRBV15	NA	TRBD1	TRBJ2-2	CATSRGGQGDAGELFF	TGTGCCACCAGCAGAGGCGGACAGGGGGATGCCGGGGAGCTGTTTTTT
TRBV28	few	TRBD1	TRBJ2-5	CASSPLGQGRETQYF	TGTGCCAGCAGTCCGCTCGGACAGGGGAGGGAGACCCAGTACTTC
TRBV21-1	NA	NA	TRBJ1-1	CASSKIRGIDLMNTEAFF	TGTGCCAGCAGCAAAATCCGGGGAATCGACCTTATGAACACTGAAGCTTTCTTT
TRBV11-3	once	TRBD2	TRBJ2-5	CASSMGLAEQETQYF	TGTGCCAGCAGTATGGGACTAGCGGAGCAAGAGACCCAGTACTTC
TRBV7-2	NA	NA	TRBJ2-7	CASAQGVLYEQYF	TGTGCCAGCGCTCAAGGGGTTCTTTACGAGCAGTACTTC
TRBV6-5	NA	NA	TRBJ2-7	CASTRGTYEQYF	TGTGCCAGCACCCGGGGGACCTACGAGCAGTACTTC
TRBV6-5	once	TRBD1	TRBJ2-7	CASSYMGQMTF	TGTGCCAGCAGTTACATGGGACAGATGACCTTC
TRBV6-6	NA	TRBD1	TRBJ1-1	CASSTGGEGTEAFF	TGTGCCAGCAGCACAGGGGGCGAGGGTACTGAAGCTTTCTTT
TRBV30	NA	TRBD1	TRBJ2-7	CAWSTGGSSYEQYF	TGTGCCTGGAGTACAGGGGGATCCTCCTACGAGCAGTACTTC
TRBV4-3	NA	TRBD1	TRBJ1-2	CASSQDLAAGGYGYTF	TGCGCCAGCAGCCAAGATTTGGCGGCAGGGGGGTATGGCTACACCTTC
TRBV5-1	NA	TRBD1	TRBJ2-7	CASSPRPGQGTTLGEQYF	TGCGCCAGCAGCCCTAGGCCGGGACAGGGAACGACCCTCGGCGAGCAGTACTTC
TRBV14	NA	NA	TRBJ1-1	CASRPNRVSTEAFF	TGTGCCAGCAGGCCTAACAGGGTGAGCACTGAAGCTTTCTTT
TRBV11-2	NA	NA	TRBJ2-7	CASSFRPRDSYEQYF	TGTGCCAGCAGCTTTCGTCCCAGGGACTCCTACGAGCAGTACTTC
TRBV11-2	few	NA	TRBJ1-4	CASSSANEKLFF	TGTGCCAGCAGCTCGGCTAATGAAAAACTGTTTTTT
TRBV7-9	NA	NA	TRBJ1-2	CASSLAEGSNYGYTF	TGTGCCAGCAGCTTAGCAGAGGGTTCAAACTATGGCTACACCTTC
TRBV28	NA	NA	TRBJ1-1	CASNDGGDEAFF	TGTGCCAGCAACGACGGGGGTGATGAAGCTTTCTTT
TRBV2	NA	NA	TRBJ2-7	CASRYRDNSYEQYF	TGTGCCAGCAGATACCGGGACAACTCCTACGAGCAGTACTTC
TRBV7-6	few	TRBD1	TRBJ2-4	CASSLGTGGDIQYF	TGTGCCAGCAGCTTAGGGACAGGGGGGGACATTCAGTACTTC
TRBV5-4	NA	TRBD1	TRBJ1-2	CASTHLTGGSHGYTF	TGTGCCAGCACCCACCTGACAGGGGGGTCGCATGGCTACACCTTC
TRBV7-2	NA	NA	TRBJ1-5	CASSSWGGNQPQHF	TGTGCCAGCAGCTCCTGGGGGGGCAATCAGCCCCAGCATTTT
TRBV20-1	NA	NA	TRBJ1-4	CSASNSEKLFF	TGCAGTGCTAGCAACAGTGAAAAACTGTTTTTT
TRBV7-8	few	NA	TRBJ1-1	CASSLGRGESAFF	TGTGCCAGCAGCTTAGGGAGAGGAGAGAGTGCTTTCTTT
TRBV27	NA	NA	TRBJ2-7	CASTPSGLKSSYEQYF	TGTGCCAGCACCCCCAGCGGACTAAAGTCTTCCTACGAGCAGTACTTC
TRBV4-3	NA	NA	TRBJ1-2	CASSQDLADHGYTF	TGCGCCAGCAGCCAAGATCTGGCAGATCATGGCTACACCTTC
TRBV30	NA	NA	TRBJ2-6	CAWSVRAGLGSGANVLTF	TGTGCCTGGAGTGTCAGGGCAGGGTTAGGCTCTGGGGCCAACGTCCTGACTTTC
TRBV6-6	NA	TRBD1	TRBJ1-5	CASSYSGGRNQPQHF	TGTGCCAGCAGTTACTCAGGGGGCCGCAATCAGCCCCAGCATTTT
TRBV6-6	NA	NA	TRBJ2-1	CASTPGREQFF	TGTGCCAGCACGCCGGGTCGTGAGCAGTTCTTC
TRBV7-9	NA	NA	TRBJ1-2	CASSLFQTVDYGYTF	TGTGCCAGCAGCTTATTCCAGACAGTAGACTATGGCTACACCTTC
TRBV9	NA	NA	TRBJ1-2	CASSVDGRVIDGYTF	TGTGCCAGCAGCGTAGATGGCAGGGTCATAGATGGCTACACCTTC
TRBV5-1	NA	TRBD2	TRBJ2-3	CASRYSAGMLGMAQYF	TGCGCCAGCAGATATTCAGCGGGGATGTTGGGTATGGCGCAGTATTTT
TRBV28	NA	NA	TRBJ1-2	CASTSGAAIYGYTF	TGTGCCAGCACATCAGGGGCCGCTATCTATGGCTACACCTTC
TRBV30	once	NA	TRBJ1-1	CAWSVTGTMNTEAFF	TGTGCCTGGAGTGTAACAGGGACGATGAACACTGAAGCTTTCTTT
TRBV30	NA	NA	TRBJ2-6	CAWEGDLTTGRASGANVLTF	TGTGCCTGGGAGGGGGATCTGACTACGGGACGGGCCTCTGGGGCCAACGTCCTGACTTTC
TRBV7-9	few	TRBD2	TRBJ2-1	CASSLGRLAGAGLNEQFF	TGTGCCAGCAGCTTAGGAAGGCTAGCGGGGGCCGGACTCAATGAGCAGTTCTTC
TRBV6-6	NA	NA	TRBJ2-2	CASATGMNTGELFF	TGTGCCAGCGCCACAGGGATGAACACCGGGGAGCTGTTTTTT
TRBV6-1	few	NA	TRBJ1-2	CASSERGQYHGYTF	TGTGCCAGCAGTGAAAGGGGCCAGTACCATGGCTACACCTTC
TRBV5-1	once	NA	TRBJ1-2	CASSLASTGDGYTF	TGCGCCAGCAGCTTGGCCTCGACAGGCGATGGCTACACCTTC
TRBV19	NA	NA	TRBJ1-2	CASSQGTYLNYGYTF	TGTGCCAGTAGTCAAGGGACATACCTGAATTATGGCTACACCTTC
TRBV6-6	NA	NA	TRBJ1-5	CASSYSSINQPQHF	TGTGCCAGCAGTTACTCTAGTATCAATCAGCCCCAGCATTTT
TRBV6-5	NA	NA	TRBJ2-7	CASSRTYEQYF	TGTGCCAGCAGCCGAACTTACGAGCAGTACTTC
TRBV27	NA	TRBD2	TRBJ2-7	CASSQTSGGNSAYEQYF	TGTGCCAGCAGTCAGACTAGCGGGGGGAACAGCGCCTACGAGCAGTACTTC
TRBV18	NA	TRBD2	TRBJ2-3	CASSPLPAGTSTDTQYF	TGTGCCAGCTCACCCCTCCCAGCGGGGACCAGCACAGATACGCAGTATTTT
TRBV18	NA	NA	TRBJ1-1	CASSSEGGTNTEAFF	TGTGCCAGCTCATCGGAGGGGGGGACGAACACTGAAGCTTTCTTT
TRBV19	NA	NA	TRBJ1-5	CASSSKPRLESNQPQHF	TGTGCCAGTTCCAGCAAGCCCAGACTGGAAAGCAATCAGCCCCAGCATTTT
TRBV7-2	NA	NA	TRBJ1-1	CASSLVRDTMNTEAFF	TGTGCCAGCAGCTTAGTCCGGGACACCATGAACACTGAAGCTTTCTTT
TRBV30	NA	NA	TRBJ1-3	CAWKEGFSGNTIYF	TGTGCCTGGAAGGAGGGCTTCTCTGGAAACACCATATATTTT
TRBV11-2	NA	NA	TRBJ1-4	CASSPLPGRVEKLFF	TGTGCCAGCAGCCCCCTACCGGGCAGGGTTGAAAAACTGTTTTTT
TRBV6-6	NA	NA	TRBJ2-3	CASSYSSIDTQYF	TGTGCCAGCAGTTACTCGAGTATAGATACGCAGTATTTT
TRBV12-3/TRBV12-4	NA	NA	TRBJ2-7	CASKGIYEQYF	TGTGCCAGCAAGGGGATCTACGAGCAGTACTTC
TRBV10-3	NA	NA	TRBJ2-1	CAISGDRLVAEQFF	TGTGCCATCAGTGGTGACAGGCTAGTAGCTGAGCAGTTCTTC
TRBV10-2	NA	NA	TRBJ2-2	CASSLGEPGGELFF	TGCGCCAGCAGTTTAGGGGAACCCGGCGGGGAGCTGTTTTTT
TRBV6-1	NA	NA	TRBJ1-5	CASSENWSGSGQPQHF	TGTGCCAGCAGTGAAAACTGGTCAGGGTCAGGTCAGCCCCAGCATTTT
TRBV29-1	few	NA	TRBJ2-2	CSVTILTATGELFF	TGCAGCGTCACCATCCTGACAGCCACCGGGGAGCTGTTTTTT